The 23 T cell receptor beta chains in this list originate from one sample, sequenced in a study of OX40 agonist ivuxolimab in advanced cancers. This table comes from immunoSEQ multiplex PCR, and its TCRdb copy is limited to in-frame clones, with some not included. There are around 76,000 clones in the sample; around 81% occur only once, and under 7% lies in the top ten. The specimen was CD4+ or CD8+ T cells sorted from blood, collected in a trial of the OX40 agonist ivuxolimab. The receptors were sampled from an adult with an advanced solid tumor such as melanoma, head and neck, liver or kidney cancer.

The chain uses TRBV7-9 and TRBJ2-5; no definite D call. The V end lost 2 bases, the J end lost 4 bases, and 17 bases lay between the germline ends. Looked up from germline, CDR1 is SEHNR and CDR2 is FQNEAQ (reference sequence). The CDR3 covers 16 residues. CDR3 sequence (DNA): TGTGCCAGCAGCTTAATATCAGCGCCGAGTGGAGAGACCCAGTACTTC. Its protein is CASSLISAPSGETQYF.

The rearrangement joins TRBV5-4 to TRBJ2-4, with a weak D call TRBD2 (6 bases). The CDR3 sequence is 19 residues long. V was cut by 4 bases and J by 0 bases, with 23 bases left in between. Germline-derived CDR1 and CDR2 are SGHNT and YYREEE (reference sequence). The CDR3 coding sequence is TGTGCCAGCAGCCCAGTCGGGAAGGCGGGACTGCTAGCCAAAAACATTCAGTACTTC. It yields the protein CASSPVGKAGLLAKNIQYF.

The V call is TRBV19, the J call TRBJ1-4, with unresolved D. The germline gives CDR1 LNHDA, CDR2 SQIVND (reference sequence). The V end lost 10 bases, the J end lost 5 bases, and 23 bases lay between the germline ends. This CDR3 is built from 16 residues. The CDR3, as DNA: TGTGCCACTGAAGACCTATCGGGAGGAAAAAATGAAAAACTGTTTTTT. Its translation is CATEDLSGGKNEKLFF.

The chain employs TRBV7-9 and TRBJ1-2; D perhaps matches TRBD1 (5 bases). The ends were cut back, 1 base at V and 8 bases at J, with 11 bases in the middle. Germline values: CDR1 SEHNR, CDR2 FQNEAQ (reference sequence). The CDR3 runs to 13 residues. CDR3 coding DNA: TGTGCCAGCAGCTTAGATCCAGGGCGCGGCTACACCTTC. This sequence encodes CASSLDPGRGYTF.

The gene calls are TRBV11-2 and TRBJ2-7, with a possible D match to TRBD2 (5 bases). CDR1 is SGHAT and CDR2 is FQNNGV in the germline V gene. This CDR3 is 15 amino acids long. Trimming took off 1 base at V and 0 bases at J, with 10 bases between the two ends. The CDR3 sequence: CASSLVRELSYEQYF. CDR3 nucleotide sequence: TGTGCCAGCAGCTTAGTCCGGGAACTCTCCTACGAGCAGTACTTC.

The chain joins TRBV6-1 to TRBJ2-5; TRBD2 is a possible D gene (7 bases). Matching the DNA end better, TRBJ2-7 makes the J call doubtful. The CDR3 covers 14 residues. Germline CDR1 MNHNS, CDR2 SASEGT. Written as DNA, the CDR3 is TGTGCCAGCAGTCTTGGGGGGGACATCAACGAGCAGTACTTC. It specifies CASSLGGDINEQYF.

The chain is built from TRBV7-6 and TRBJ2-3, with D possibly TRBD1 on 5 matching bases. Trimming cost V 1 base and J 2 bases, with 10 bases left between them. The CDR3 is made up of 15 amino acids. Germline assignment: CDR1 SGHVS and CDR2 FNYEAQ. The CDR3 protein is CASSLEGQLTDTQYF. In DNA form, the CDR3 reads TGTGCCAGCAGCTTAGAGGGGCAGCTCACAGATACGCAGTATTTT.

CDR3 DNA: TGTGCCAGCAGTCGACTAGGACAGGGTAGCTCATCCGGGGAGCTGTTTTTT. As protein: CASSRLGQGSSSGELFF. V is TRBV28 and J is TRBJ2-2, with 8 bases fitting TRBD1. Losses at the gene ends were 5 bases for V and 6 bases for J; bases not matched to a gene: 14. There are 17 residues in the CDR3. Germline V gene data show CDR1 as MDHEN and CDR2 as SYDVKM.

This chain connects TRBV19 to TRBJ1-2; D is possibly TRBD1 (6 bases). V lost 5 bases and J lost 5, with 15 bases in between. CDR1 is LNHDA, CDR2 SQIVND, per germline (reference sequence). CDR3 length: 14 residues. CDR3 region: CASSPEDRFYGYTF. DNA of the CDR3: TGTGCCAGTAGTCCTGAAGACAGGTTTTATGGCTACACCTTC.

V usage is TRBV18 and J usage is TRBJ1-1; 11 bases line up with TRBD1. V shed 4 bases and J 4 bases; nucleotides not matched to a gene: 2. CDR3 length: 14 amino acids. Germline CDR1 reads KGHSH; CDR2 reads LQKENI. CDR3 nucleotide sequence: TGTGCCAGCTCACAGGGACAGGGGGGCACTGAAGCTTTCTTT. This encodes CASSQGQGGTEAFF.

The chain employs TRBV6-4 and TRBJ1-6; no clear D. V was pared by 7 bases and J by 7 bases, with 17 bases between. CDR3 size: 15 residues. Germline V lookup: CDR1 MRHNA, CDR2 SNTAGT. CDR3 sequence reads: CASTPGPDANSPLHF. Here the CDR3 DNA reads TGTGCCAGCACCCCGGGTCCTGATGCCAATTCACCCCTCCACTTT.

V is TRBV28 and J is TRBJ2-7; D might be TRBD1 or TRBD2, each matching 6 bases. Trimming removed 10 bases at V and 4 bases at J, with 17 bases between. The CDR3 runs 13 residues. Germline assignment: CDR1 MDHEN and CDR2 SYDVKM. The CDR3, as DNA: TGTGCCACCAGAGGGGGAGGAACGTACGAGCAGTACTTC. Protein sequence: CATRGGGTYEQYF. Variable domain in full (rest from reference TRBV28 and TRBJ2-7): DVKVTQSSRYLVKRTGEKVFLECVQDMDHENMFWYRQDPGLGLRLIYFSYDVKMKEKGDIPEGYSVSREKKERFSLILESASTNQTSMYLCATRGGGTYEQYFGPGTRLTVT.

The V call is TRBV5-6, the J call TRBJ2-7; 10 bases match TRBD2. Losses at the gene ends were 6 bases for V and 1 base for J; bases not matched to a gene: 7. This CDR3 contains 15 residues. CDR1 and CDR2 (germline): SGHDT, YYEEEE. The CDR3 sequence: CASNRAGGRSYEQYV. Here the CDR3 DNA reads TGTGCCAGCAACAGAGCGGGGGGGAGGTCCTACGAGCAGTACGTC.

This clone has only a few counts. The chain has TRBV9 and TRBJ2-1; a possible D gene is TRBD2 (5 bases). This CDR3 comprises 13 residues. V was cut by 0 bases and J by 9 bases, with 10 bases left in between. In germline, CDR1 is SGDLS, CDR2 YYNGEE. For the CDR3, the DNA is TGTGCCAGCAGCGTAGGAACTGCGGGTGAGCAGTTCTTC. This codes for CASSVGTAGEQFF.

This chain links TRBV27 with TRBJ1-2; D is unclear. With 1 base removed from V and 0 bases from J, the gap between germline ends came to 6 bases. Germline V gives CDR1 MNHEY, CDR2 SMNVEV (reference sequence). The CDR3 length is 14 residues. The CDR3 is CASSLFPANYGYTF. DNA for the CDR3: TGTGCCAGCAGTTTATTCCCAGCTAACTATGGCTACACCTTC.

The rearrangement links TRBV14 to TRBJ2-2; D unclear. The CDR3 covers 13 residues. CDR1 SGHDN and CDR2 FVKESK come from the germline V gene. V was cut by 1 base and J by 7 bases, with 7 bases left in between. The CDR3 DNA follows: TGTGCCAGCAGCCAAGCCAGGATCGGGGAGCTGTTTTTT. This translates into CASSQARIGELFF.

This clone was picked up a small number of times. This sequence joins TRBV6-5 and TRBJ1-6; no clear D gene. V gave up 7 bases and J gave up 4 bases, with 5 bases separating them. The CDR3 is made up of 12 amino acids. Germline V gene sequence: CDR1 MNHEY, CDR2 SVGAGI. CDR3 nucleotide sequence: TGTGCCAGCAACCATTATAATTCACCCCTCCACTTT. Protein product: CASNHYNSPLHF.

This sequence joins TRBV30 and TRBJ2-3, with 10 nucleotides matching TRBD2. V gave up 2 bases and J gave up 7 bases; unmatched junction bases: 9. CDR3 length: 15 amino acids. Germline V gives CDR1 GTSNPN, CDR2 SVGIG (reference sequence). The CDR3 sequence: CAWSFQAGGFHTQYF. For the CDR3, the DNA is TGTGCCTGGAGTTTCCAAGCGGGAGGGTTTCATACGCAGTATTTT.

V is TRBV9 and J is TRBJ2-5; 7 nucleotides match TRBD2. CDR3 length equals 15 residues. Germline lookup yields CDR1 SGDLS and CDR2 YYNGEE. V was clipped by 0 bases and J by 1 base; unmatched bases: 3. The CDR3 coding sequence is TGTGCCAGCAGCGTAGGGACTAGTCTCCAAGAGACCCAGTACTTC. It translates to CASSVGTSLQETQYF.

This sequence joins TRBV5-1 and TRBJ2-1; D is perhaps TRBD2 (6 bases). Looked up from germline, CDR1 is SGHRS and CDR2 is YFSETQ. This CDR3 is 16 amino acids long. Between the trimmed V and J ends, which lost 4 bases and 3 bases, there was a span of 17 bases. This CDR3 is CASSAGGSGGYNEQFF. The CDR3 DNA sequence: TGCGCCAGCAGCGCCGGGGGTAGCGGAGGCTACAATGAGCAGTTCTTC.

The rearrangement links TRBV6-5 to TRBJ1-1, with D tentatively TRBD1 (6 bases). The V end was cut by 1 base, the J end by 1 base, with 7 bases between. Germline-derived CDR1 and CDR2 are MNHEY and SVGAGI. The CDR3 extends over 14 amino acids. The DNA of the CDR3 is TGTGCCAGCAGTTACTGGGGACAGAACACTGAAGCTTTCTTT. Protein sequence: CASSYWGQNTEAFF.

Only a few counts were recorded for this clone. V and J are TRBV15 and TRBJ2-6; D call uncertain. Germline CDR1 is LNHNV and CDR2 is YYDKDF (reference sequence). The CDR3 is 16 residues long. The V and J ends lost 7 bases and 0 bases respectively, with 13 bases between them. The CDR3 is CATTTGPSSGANVLTF. As DNA, the CDR3 is TGTGCCACCACAACGGGTCCCAGCTCTGGGGCCAACGTCCTGACTTTC.

V and J are TRBV7-8 and TRBJ2-2; D may correspond to TRBD1 or TRBD2 (6 bases each). Trimming removed 5 bases at V and 5 bases at J, with 15 bases between. CDR1 and CDR2 (germline): SGHVS, FQNEAQ. The CDR3 sequence is 15 residues long. CDR3 in amino acids: CASSPYGGQTGELFF. The CDR3 nucleotides read TGTGCCAGCAGCCCTTATGGGGGGCAGACCGGGGAGCTGTTTTTT.